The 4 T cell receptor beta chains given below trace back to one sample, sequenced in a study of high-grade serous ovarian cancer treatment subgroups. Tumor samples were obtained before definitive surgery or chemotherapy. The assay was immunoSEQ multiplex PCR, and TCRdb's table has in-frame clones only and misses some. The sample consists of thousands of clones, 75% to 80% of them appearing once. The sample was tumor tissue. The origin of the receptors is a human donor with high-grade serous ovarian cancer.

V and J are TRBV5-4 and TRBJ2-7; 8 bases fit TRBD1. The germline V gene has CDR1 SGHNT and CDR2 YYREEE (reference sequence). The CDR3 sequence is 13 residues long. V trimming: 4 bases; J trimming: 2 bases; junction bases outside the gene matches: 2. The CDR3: CASSGQGTYEQYF. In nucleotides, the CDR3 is TGTGCCAGCAGCGGACAGGGAACCTACGAGCAGTACTTC.

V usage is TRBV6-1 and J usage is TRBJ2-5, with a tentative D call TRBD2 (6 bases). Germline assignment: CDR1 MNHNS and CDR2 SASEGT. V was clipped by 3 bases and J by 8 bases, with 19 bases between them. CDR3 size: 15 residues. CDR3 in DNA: TGTGCCAGCAGTGACCGGGACTGGGGCTCCAGTACCCAGTACTTC. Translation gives CASSDRDWGSSTQYF.

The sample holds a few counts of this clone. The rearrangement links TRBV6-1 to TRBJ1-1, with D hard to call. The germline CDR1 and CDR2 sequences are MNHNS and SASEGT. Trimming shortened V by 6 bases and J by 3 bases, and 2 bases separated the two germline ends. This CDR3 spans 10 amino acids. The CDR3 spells CASRYTEAFF. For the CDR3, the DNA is TGTGCCAGCAGATACACTGAAGCTTTCTTT.

The CDR3 sequence: CASSPDRDTGELFF. The CDR3 DNA reads TGTGCCAGCAGCCCAGACAGGGACACCGGGGAGCTGTTTTTT. The chain recombines TRBV7-2 with TRBJ2-2, with TRBD1 matching over 7 bases. V dropped 5 bases and J dropped 3; count of bases not matched to a gene: 3. CDR3 length equals 14 residues. CDR1 and CDR2 from the germline V gene are SGHTA and FQGNSA.